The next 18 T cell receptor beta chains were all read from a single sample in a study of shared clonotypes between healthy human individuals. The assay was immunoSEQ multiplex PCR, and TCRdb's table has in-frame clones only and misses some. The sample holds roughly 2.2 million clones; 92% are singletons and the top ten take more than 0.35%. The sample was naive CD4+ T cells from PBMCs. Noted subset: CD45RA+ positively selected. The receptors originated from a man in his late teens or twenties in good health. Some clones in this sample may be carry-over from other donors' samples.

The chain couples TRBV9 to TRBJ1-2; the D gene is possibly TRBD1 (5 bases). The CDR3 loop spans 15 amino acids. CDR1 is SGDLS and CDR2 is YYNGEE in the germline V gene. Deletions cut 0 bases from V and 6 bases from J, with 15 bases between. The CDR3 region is CASSVVPWGRDGYTF. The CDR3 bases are TGTGCCAGCAGCGTAGTGCCCTGGGGGAGGGATGGCTACACCTTC.

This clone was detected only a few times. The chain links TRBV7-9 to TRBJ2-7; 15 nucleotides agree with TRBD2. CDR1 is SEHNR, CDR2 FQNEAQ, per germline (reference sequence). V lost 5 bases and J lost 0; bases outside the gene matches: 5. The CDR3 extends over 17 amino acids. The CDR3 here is CASSIWTSGRASYEQYF. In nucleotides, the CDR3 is TGTGCCAGCAGCATTTGGACTAGCGGGAGGGCCTCCTACGAGCAGTACTTC.

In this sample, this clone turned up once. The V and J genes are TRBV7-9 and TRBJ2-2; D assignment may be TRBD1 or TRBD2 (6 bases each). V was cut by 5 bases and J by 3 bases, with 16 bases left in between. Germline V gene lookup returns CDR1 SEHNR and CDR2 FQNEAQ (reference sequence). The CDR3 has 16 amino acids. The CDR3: CASSPSGGGHTGELFF. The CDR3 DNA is TGTGCCAGCAGCCCCAGCGGAGGGGGTCACACCGGGGAGCTGTTTTTT.

For the CDR3, the DNA is TGCGCCAGCAGATCCGGGACAGGCAAACTGTTTTTT. It specifies CASRSGTGKLFF. The rearrangement joins TRBV5-1 to TRBJ1-4, with 8 bases that match TRBD1. The CDR3 is made up of 12 amino acids. Germline assignment: CDR1 SGHRS and CDR2 YFSETQ. Trimming cost V 5 bases and J 11 bases; bases outside gene matches: 5.

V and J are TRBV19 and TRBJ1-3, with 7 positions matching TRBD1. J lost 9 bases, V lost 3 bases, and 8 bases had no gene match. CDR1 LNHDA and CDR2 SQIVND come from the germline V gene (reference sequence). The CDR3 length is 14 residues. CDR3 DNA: TGTGCCAGTAGTATCCAGGGTACAGGGGTCACCATATATTTT. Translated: CASSIQGTGVTIYF. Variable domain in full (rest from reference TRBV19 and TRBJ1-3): DGGITQSPKYLFRKEGQNVTLSCEQNLNHDAMYWYRQDPGQGLRLIYYSQIVNDFQKGDIAEGYSVSREKKESFPLTVTSAQKNPTAFYLCASSIQGTGVTIYFGEGSWLTVV.

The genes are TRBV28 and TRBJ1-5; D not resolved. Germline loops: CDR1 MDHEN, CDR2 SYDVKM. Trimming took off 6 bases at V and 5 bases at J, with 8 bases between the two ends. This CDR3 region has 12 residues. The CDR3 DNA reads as TGTGCCAGCAGGGCTTACTATCAGCCCCAGCATTTT. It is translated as CASRAYYQPQHF.

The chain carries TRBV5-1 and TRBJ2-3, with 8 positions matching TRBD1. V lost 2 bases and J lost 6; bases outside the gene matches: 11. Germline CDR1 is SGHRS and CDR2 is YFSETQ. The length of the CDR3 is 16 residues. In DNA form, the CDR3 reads TGCGCCAGCAGCTTCACGCTTATTCAGGGGGCGGATACGCAGTATTTT. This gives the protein CASSFTLIQGADTQYF.

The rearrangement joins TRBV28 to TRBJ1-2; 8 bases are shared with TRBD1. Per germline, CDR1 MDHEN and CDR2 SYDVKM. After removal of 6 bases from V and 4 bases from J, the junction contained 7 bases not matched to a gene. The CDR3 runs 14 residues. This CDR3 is CASSRPDRVYGYTF. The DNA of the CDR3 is TGTGCCAGCAGCCGTCCGGACAGGGTCTATGGCTACACCTTC.

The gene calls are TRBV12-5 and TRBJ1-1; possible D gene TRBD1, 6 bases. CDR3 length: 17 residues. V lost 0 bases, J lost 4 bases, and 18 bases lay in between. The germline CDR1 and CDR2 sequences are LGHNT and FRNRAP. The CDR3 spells CASGLVPWGAVPTEAFF. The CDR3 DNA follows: TGTGCTAGTGGTTTGGTACCATGGGGGGCTGTGCCCACTGAAGCTTTCTTT.

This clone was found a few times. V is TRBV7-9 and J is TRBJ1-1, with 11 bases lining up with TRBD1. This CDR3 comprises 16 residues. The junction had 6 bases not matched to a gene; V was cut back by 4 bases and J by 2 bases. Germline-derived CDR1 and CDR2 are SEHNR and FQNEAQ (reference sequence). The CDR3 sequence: CASSSDRGLGNTEAFF. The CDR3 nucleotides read TGTGCCAGCAGCTCGGACAGGGGGCTTGGTAACACTGAAGCTTTCTTT.

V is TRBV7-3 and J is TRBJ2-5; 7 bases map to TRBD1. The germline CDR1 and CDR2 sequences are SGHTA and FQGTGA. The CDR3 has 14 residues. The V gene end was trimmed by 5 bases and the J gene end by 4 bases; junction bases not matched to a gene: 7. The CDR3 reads CASSHRGPGETQYF. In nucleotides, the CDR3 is TGTGCCAGCAGCCACAGGGGTCCAGGAGAGACCCAGTACTTC.

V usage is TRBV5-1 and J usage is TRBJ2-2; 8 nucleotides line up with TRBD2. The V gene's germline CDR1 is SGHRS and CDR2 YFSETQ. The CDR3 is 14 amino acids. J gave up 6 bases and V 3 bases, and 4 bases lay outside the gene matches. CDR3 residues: CASSWGLVAGELFF. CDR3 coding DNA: TGCGCCAGCAGCTGGGGACTAGTTGCCGGGGAGCTGTTTTTT.

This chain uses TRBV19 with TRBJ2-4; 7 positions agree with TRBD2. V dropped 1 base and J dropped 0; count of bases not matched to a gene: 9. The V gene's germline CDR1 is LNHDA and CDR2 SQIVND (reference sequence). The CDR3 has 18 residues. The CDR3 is CASSIGYGRTIAKNIQYF. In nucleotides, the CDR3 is TGTGCCAGTAGTATAGGGTACGGGAGGACTATAGCCAAAAACATTCAGTACTTC.

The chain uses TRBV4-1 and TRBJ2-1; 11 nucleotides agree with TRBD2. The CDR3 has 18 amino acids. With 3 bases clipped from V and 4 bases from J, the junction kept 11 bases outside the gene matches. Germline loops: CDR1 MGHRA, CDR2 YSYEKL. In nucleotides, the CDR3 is TGCGCCAGCAGCCAGGGTCCTTCGCGACTAGCGGGGTACAATGAGCAGTTCTTC. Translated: CASSQGPSRLAGYNEQFF.

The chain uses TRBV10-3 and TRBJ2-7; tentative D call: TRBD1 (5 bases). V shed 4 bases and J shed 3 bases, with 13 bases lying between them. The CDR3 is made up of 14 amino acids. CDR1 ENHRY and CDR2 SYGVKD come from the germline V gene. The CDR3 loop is CAISAQGTIYEQYF. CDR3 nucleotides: TGTGCCATCAGTGCCCAGGGTACCATCTACGAGCAGTACTTC.

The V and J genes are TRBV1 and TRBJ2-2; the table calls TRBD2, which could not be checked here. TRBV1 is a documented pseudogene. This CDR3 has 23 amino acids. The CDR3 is CTSSQRHMGHQEAGGPGTGELFF. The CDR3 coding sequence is TGCACCAGCAGCCAAAGGCATATGGGACACCAAGAAGCGGGAGGGCCCGGCACCGGGGAGCTGTTTTTT.

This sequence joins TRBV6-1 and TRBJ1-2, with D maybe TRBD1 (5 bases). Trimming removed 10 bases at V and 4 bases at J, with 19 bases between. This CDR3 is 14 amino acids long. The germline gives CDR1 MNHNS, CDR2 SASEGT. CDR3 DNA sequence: TGTGCCACTCTCCGGGACGGCGGTCCCTATGGCTACACCTTC. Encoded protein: CATLRDGGPYGYTF.

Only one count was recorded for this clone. CDR3 DNA: TGCGCCAGCAGCCAAGATTCCTGGGGCTCTGGAAACACCATATATTTT. Residues: CASSQDSWGSGNTIYF. The V call is TRBV4-3, the J call TRBJ1-3, with D uncertain. Trimming pared 0 bases from V and 0 bases from J, leaving 9 bases between. CDR3 size: 16 residues. The V gene's germline CDR1 is LGHNA and CDR2 YSLEER.